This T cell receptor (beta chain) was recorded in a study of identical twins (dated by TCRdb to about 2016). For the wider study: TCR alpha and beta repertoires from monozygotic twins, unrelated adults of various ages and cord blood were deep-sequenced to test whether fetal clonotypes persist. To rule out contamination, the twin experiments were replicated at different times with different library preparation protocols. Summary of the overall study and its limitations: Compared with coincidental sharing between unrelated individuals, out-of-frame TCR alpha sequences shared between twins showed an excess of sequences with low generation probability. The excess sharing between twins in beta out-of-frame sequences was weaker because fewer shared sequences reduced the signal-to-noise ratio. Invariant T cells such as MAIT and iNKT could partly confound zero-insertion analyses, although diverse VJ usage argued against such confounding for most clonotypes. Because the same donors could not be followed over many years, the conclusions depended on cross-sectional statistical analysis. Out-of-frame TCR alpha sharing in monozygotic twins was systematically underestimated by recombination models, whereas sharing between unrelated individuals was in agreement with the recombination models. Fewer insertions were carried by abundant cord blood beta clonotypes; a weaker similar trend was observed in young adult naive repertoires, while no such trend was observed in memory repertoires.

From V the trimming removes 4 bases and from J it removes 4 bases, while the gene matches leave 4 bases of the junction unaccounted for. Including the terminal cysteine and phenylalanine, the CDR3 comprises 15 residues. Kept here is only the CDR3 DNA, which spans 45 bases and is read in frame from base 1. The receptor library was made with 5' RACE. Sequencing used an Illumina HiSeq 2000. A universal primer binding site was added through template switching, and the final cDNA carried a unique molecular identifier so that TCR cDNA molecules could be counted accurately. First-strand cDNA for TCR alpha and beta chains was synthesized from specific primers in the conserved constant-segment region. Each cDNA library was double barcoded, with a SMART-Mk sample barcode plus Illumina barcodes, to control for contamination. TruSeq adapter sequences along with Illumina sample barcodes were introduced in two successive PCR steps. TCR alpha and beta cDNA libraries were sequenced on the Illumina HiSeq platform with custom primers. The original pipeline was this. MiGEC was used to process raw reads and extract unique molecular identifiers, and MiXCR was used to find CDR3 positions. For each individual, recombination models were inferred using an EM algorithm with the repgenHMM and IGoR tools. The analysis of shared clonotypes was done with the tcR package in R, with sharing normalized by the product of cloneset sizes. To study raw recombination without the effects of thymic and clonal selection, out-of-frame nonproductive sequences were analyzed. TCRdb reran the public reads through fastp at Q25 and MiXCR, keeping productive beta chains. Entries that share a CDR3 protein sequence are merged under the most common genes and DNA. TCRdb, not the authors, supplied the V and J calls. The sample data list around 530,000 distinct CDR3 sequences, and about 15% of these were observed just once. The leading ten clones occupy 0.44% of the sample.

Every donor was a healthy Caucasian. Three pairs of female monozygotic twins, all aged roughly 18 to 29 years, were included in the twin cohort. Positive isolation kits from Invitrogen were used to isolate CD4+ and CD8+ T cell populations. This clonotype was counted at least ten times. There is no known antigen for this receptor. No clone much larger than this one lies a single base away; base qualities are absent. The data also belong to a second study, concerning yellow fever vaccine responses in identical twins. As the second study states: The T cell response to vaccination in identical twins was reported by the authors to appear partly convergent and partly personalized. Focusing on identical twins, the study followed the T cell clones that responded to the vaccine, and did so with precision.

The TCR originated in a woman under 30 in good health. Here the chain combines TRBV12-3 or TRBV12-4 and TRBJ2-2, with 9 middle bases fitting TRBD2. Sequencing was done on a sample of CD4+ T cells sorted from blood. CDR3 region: CASSWTSAGTGELFF. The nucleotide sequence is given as TGTGCCAGCAGTTGGACTAGCGCGGGCACCGGGGAGCTGTTTTTT.